What follows are 18 T cell receptor beta chains derived from one specimen sequenced in a study of identical twins. TCRdb passed the 5' RACE reads through MiXCR, listing each CDR3 protein once. This table holds more than 400,000 distinct CDR3 sequences, around 15% found once. Separately, the same data were catalogued under a study of yellow fever vaccine responses in identical twins.

Sequencing was done on a sample of CD4+ T cells sorted from blood. These TCRs come from a woman aged 18 to 35 in good health.

This clonotype is a singleton in its sample. The CDR3 sequence is CAISGNHNSPLHF. In DNA, the CDR3 is TGTGCCATCTCAGGGAACCATAATTCACCCCTCCACTTT. V is TRBV10-3 and J is TRBJ1-6; possible D gene TRBD1, 5 bases. CDR3 length: 13 amino acids. The V end lost 8 bases, the J end lost 5 bases, and 10 bases lay between the germline ends. Germline CDR1 and CDR2: ENHRY and SYGVKD.

The V and J genes are TRBV5-5 and TRBJ2-1, with D hard to call. Germline V gives CDR1 SGHKS, CDR2 YYEKEE (reference sequence). The CDR3 length is 14 residues. The germline V and J ends were trimmed by 0 bases and 4 bases, with 8 bases remaining between them. CDR3 DNA sequence: TGTGCCAGCAGCTTGGAACTGACATACAATGAGCAGTTCTTC. Amino acids: CASSLELTYNEQFF.

The table lists this clonotype with a few counts. The rearrangement joins TRBV14 to TRBJ2-1, with 11 bases matching TRBD2. With V trimmed by 1 base and J by 4 bases, 9 bases remained unmatched. The CDR3 has 18 amino acids. Looked up from germline, CDR1 is SGHDN and CDR2 is FVKESK. The chain's CDR3 is CASSQVLAGGRLYNEQFF. CDR3 nucleotides: TGTGCCAGCAGCCAAGTTCTAGCGGGAGGCCGACTATACAATGAGCAGTTCTTC. Full variable domain (missing parts from reference TRBV14 and TRBJ2-1): EAGVTQFPSHSVIEKGQTVTLRCDPISGHDNLYWYRRVMGKEIKFLLHFVKESKQDESGMPNNRFLAERTGGTYSTLKVQPAELEDSGVYFCASSQVLAGGRLYNEQFFGPGTRLTVL.

This clonotype showed up just a few times. The chain uses TRBV28 and TRBJ2-1; 10 positions match TRBD1. The CDR3 has 15 amino acids. Germline V gene data show CDR1 as MDHEN and CDR2 as SYDVKM. J was trimmed by 6 bases and V by 5 bases; bases with no gene match: 7. CDR3 region: CASSKPGQGFNEQFF. CDR3 DNA: TGTGCCAGCAGTAAACCGGGACAGGGGTTCAATGAGCAGTTCTTC.

This clonotype was detected only a few times. The rearrangement joins TRBV6-5 to TRBJ2-1; TRBD2 matches 11 bases. With 4 bases clipped from V and 6 bases from J, the junction kept 8 bases outside the gene matches. The CDR3 length is 16 residues. Germline values: CDR1 MNHEY, CDR2 SVGAGI. The CDR3 loop reads CASSSGSGGAFNEQFF. As DNA, the CDR3 is TGTGCCAGCAGTTCTGGTAGCGGGGGGGCCTTCAATGAGCAGTTCTTC.

A few counts support this clonotype. V is TRBV11-1 and J is TRBJ1-4, with D maybe TRBD1 (5 bases). Germline lookup yields CDR1 SGHAT and CDR2 FQDESV (reference sequence). V was trimmed by 5 bases and J by 8 bases, leaving 27 bases between them. The CDR3 runs to 18 residues. CDR3 in DNA: TGTGCCAGCAGCATAAAGGTGACGGGGCGCCATGCCGCGGAAAAACTGTTTTTT. Translation: CASSIKVTGRHAAEKLFF.

V is TRBV10-3 and J is TRBJ2-2, with D perhaps TRBD2 (5 bases). CDR1 and CDR2 (germline): ENHRY, SYGVKD. Deletions cut 6 bases from V and 5 bases from J, with 10 bases between. The CDR3 runs to 13 residues. CDR3 nucleotide sequence: TGTGCCATCAGGAGCCGGAGGACCGGGGAGCTGTTTTTT. It yields the protein CAIRSRRTGELFF.

This clonotype was picked up a small number of times. The J gene is TRBJ2-1, the V gene TRBV4-2; TRBD2 aligns across 13 bases. CDR1 is LGHNA, CDR2 YNFKEQ, per germline. V gave up 3 bases and J gave up 8 bases; unmatched junction bases: 7. This CDR3 spans 16 amino acids. CDR3: CASSQETSGGAHEQFF. For the CDR3, the DNA is TGTGCCAGCAGCCAGGAAACTAGCGGGGGGGCCCATGAGCAGTTCTTC.

There are a few counts of this clonotype. The chain is built from TRBV20-1 and TRBJ2-7, with 9 bases aligning to TRBD1. The CDR3 covers 16 residues. V shed 3 bases, J shed 6 bases, and the junction held 15 bases outside the gene matches. Per the germline V gene, CDR1 is DFQATT and CDR2 is SNEGSKA (reference sequence). The CDR3 spells CSASNGRTGVLGEQYF. As DNA, the CDR3 is TGCAGTGCTAGTAATGGGCGGACAGGGGTCCTCGGCGAGCAGTACTTC.

The V and J genes are TRBV20-1 and TRBJ2-7, with D perhaps matching TRBD2 (6 bases). Germline V gene lookup returns CDR1 DFQATT and CDR2 SNEGSKA (reference sequence). Trimming left V 3 bases short and J 2 bases short, with 8 bases between. This CDR3 is built from 12 residues. CDR3 sequence (DNA): TGCAGTGCTAGCGGGAGCACCTACGAGCAGTACGTC. It codes for CSASGSTYEQYV.

A note on this clonotype: This may arise from a read error, as a much more abundant clone is one base away. The gene calls are TRBV11-2 and TRBJ2-3; no reliable D call. This CDR3 contains 12 residues. Germline V gene sequence: CDR1 SGHAT, CDR2 FQNNGV. CDR3 sequence reads: CANSPTRDTQYF. CDR3 nucleotide sequence: TGTGCCAACAGCCCAACAAGAGATACGCAGTATTTT.

CDR3 in DNA: TGTGCCAGCAGTTTGATGGGAGAGCAGTTCTTC. Its translation is CASSLMGEQFF. The chain carries TRBV27 and TRBJ2-1; D ambiguous. The V end lost 3 bases, the J end lost 10 bases, and 7 bases lay between the germline ends. Germline-derived CDR1 and CDR2 are MNHEY and SMNVEV (reference sequence). The CDR3 contains 11 residues.

The sample holds a few counts of this clonotype. The rearrangement links TRBV10-3 to TRBJ1-1; possible D gene TRBD1, 5 bases. This CDR3 is built from 14 residues. CDR1 ENHRY and CDR2 SYGVKD come from the germline V gene. V was shortened by 9 bases and J by 1 base, with 15 bases between the two germline ends. DNA for the CDR3: TGTGCCATAGCCTACAGGACGGAGAACACTGAAGCTTTCTTT. Translating it yields CAIAYRTENTEAFF.

This clonotype was observed a handful of times. The rearrangement joins TRBV11-3 to TRBJ2-5; D is possibly TRBD2 (6 bases). Germline V CDR1 and CDR2: SGHNT, YENEEA. CDR3 length: 15 amino acids. Trimming pared 1 base from V and 7 bases from J, leaving 16 bases between. The DNA of the CDR3 is TGTGCCAGCAGCTTAGCTGGGGGACTCGGTGGGACCCAGTACTTC. This sequence encodes CASSLAGGLGGTQYF.

The V and J genes are TRBV20-1 and TRBJ2-5; weak D call: TRBD1 (6 bases). Germline loops: CDR1 DFQATT, CDR2 SNEGSKA (reference sequence). The CDR3 contains 17 residues. Deletions cut 3 bases from V and 2 bases from J, with 22 bases between. The CDR3 is CSASLQGMWRPQETQYF. CDR3 nucleotide sequence: TGCAGTGCTAGTCTACAGGGTATGTGGCGTCCTCAAGAGACCCAGTACTTC.

The rearrangement joins TRBV28 to TRBJ1-1, with a tentative D call TRBD1 (5 bases). The V end lost 7 bases, the J end lost 4 bases, and 10 bases lay between the germline ends. CDR1 is MDHEN and CDR2 is SYDVKM in the germline V gene. This CDR3 region has 12 residues. The CDR3 sequence is CASIFQGTEAFF. CDR3 nucleotides: TGTGCCAGCATCTTCCAGGGCACTGAAGCTTTCTTT.

This chain links TRBV11-2 with TRBJ1-1; the D is unclear. The germline CDR1 and CDR2 sequences are SGHAT and FQNNGV. The CDR3 spans 12 residues. V lost 5 bases, J lost 5 bases, and 9 bases lay in between. CDR3 region: CASSRLETEAFF. The CDR3, as DNA: TGTGCCAGCAGCCGGCTGGAAACTGAAGCTTTCTTT.

Turning to this clonotype: Mismatch with germline at one junction end may stem from a read error. V usage is TRBV5-5 and J usage is TRBJ2-3; D remains ambiguous. Germline assignment: CDR1 SGHKS and CDR2 YYEKEE (reference sequence). This CDR3 contains 13 residues. The CDR3 loop reads CACSFTVADTQYF. CDR3 DNA: TGTGCCTGCAGCTTTACAGTCGCAGATACGCAGTATTTT.